The clone carrying this TCR beta chain appeared once. Antigen unknown. Profiling relied on immunoSEQ multiplex PCR, and the TCRdb table lists in-frame clones only, not all of them. This sample yields tens of thousands of clones, of which roughly 91% are seen a single time; 13% belongs to the top ten. This sample was included in a study of T cells in localized non-small cell lung cancer. Germline CDR1 LNHDA, CDR2 SQIVND (reference sequence). This CDR3 comprises 14 residues. Trimming shortened V by 1 base and J by 3 bases, and 10 bases separated the two germline ends. Study conclusions and caveats: Uninvolved adjacent lung showed peak T cell clonality, exceeding tumor. Out of the top 100 tumor clones, a median approximately 57 were seen in adjacent lung.

The chain combines TRBV19 with TRBJ2-7; tentative D call: TRBD2 (5 bases). The material was peripheral blood, obtained before any cancer treatment. The clonotype was recovered from a male donor aged 60 or over with stage I lung adenocarcinoma. CDR3 amino acids: CASSIVAGGYEQYF. The CDR3 DNA reads TGTGCCAGTAGTATAGTTGCCGGAGGCTACGAGCAGTACTTC.